This TCR beta chain comes out of a study of T cells after somatic rescue of genetic block (TCRdb year 2020). At the level of the whole study: The study assessed how robust, over the long term, a T-cell system was when the system had developed through somatic rescue of a genetic block in T-cell development.

For this clone: No antigen is known for it. No base qualities exist here, and no much larger clone lies one base off it.

Library creation used the immunoSEQ multiplex PCR assay. Entries here come from immuneACCESS through TCRdb and include only in-frame sequences with V and J called. Some clones fail to appear in such tables; in the studies checked, an unresolved V gene covers under half of the shortfall, and the cause of the remainder is unknown. The sample has 14,000 to 15,000 clones on record, about 70% of them singletons. Together, the top ten hold about 14% of the sample. Trimming takes 5 bases from V and 2 bases from J, and the germline ends sit 3 bases apart. The CDR3 measures 12 amino acids from cysteine to phenylalanine. The read is trimmed to its CDR3 DNA, 36 bases read in frame from base 1. The germline V gene encodes CDR1 SGHTA and CDR2 FQGTGA.

The chain uses TRBV7-3 and TRBJ2-2; no D gene can be assigned with confidence. The sequencing input was peripheral blood mononuclear cells (PBMCs). This TCR was sampled from a boy between 10 and 17 years old. The sequence in DNA is TGTGCCAGCAGCCCTAACACCGGGGAGCTGTTTTTT. This translates into CASSPNTGELFF.